The rows below give T cell receptor beta chains drawn from one sample of a study of T cell responses to AZD1222 COVID-19 vaccine. Generated by immunoSEQ multiplex PCR, the TCRdb table keeps only in-frame clones and is missing some. This table holds approximately 110,000 clones, about nine tenths found once. This specimen was peripheral blood, taken on day 0 of AZD1222 vaccination. The receptors come from an adult in good health. Both conserved end residues are part of each CDR3. D genes are given only for firm matches. Only part of the rows carry a size: once, few, many, or a class if the clone is expanded.

TRBJ2-7 | once | TRBD2 | TRBV19 | TGTGCCAGTAGGAGCGGGAGTTTCGCCGAGCAGTACTTC | CASRSGSFAEQYF
TRBJ2-3 | . | . | TRBV6-5 | TGTGCCAGCTCACTCCGGACCGCCGCGCGGGATACGCAGTATTTT | CASSLRTAARDTQYF
TRBJ1-5 | . | . | TRBV15 | TGTGCCACCAGCAGAGATCGAGGCAATCAGCCCCAGCATTTT | CATSRDRGNQPQHF
TRBJ2-7 | . | TRBD1 | TRBV5-8 | TGTGCCAGCAGCCCCGGGACAGGGCTTTCCTACGAGCAGTACTTC | CASSPGTGLSYEQYF
TRBJ1-3 | . | . | TRBV4-3 | TGCGCCAGCAGCCAAGATCAACCAGTCTCTGGAAACACCATATATTTT | CASSQDQPVSGNTIYF
TRBJ1-2 | . | . | TRBV28 | TGTGCCAGCAGTTACGGCAGGGGCTATGGCTACACCTTC | CASSYGRGYGYTF
TRBJ1-3 | few | . | TRBV18 | TGTGCCAGCTCACGAATGGACTTACCCTCAACAGGAAACACCATATATTTT | CASSRMDLPSTGNTIYF
TRBJ1-2 | . | . | TRBV4-1 | TGCGCCAGCAGCCCCCTCCTGCCAGGGTTGGCTGGCTACACCTTC | CASSPLLPGLAGYTF
TRBJ2-3 | . | TRBD2 | TRBV7-2 | TGTGCCAGCAAACGGACTAGCGGGGGGAGGGTGGATACGCAGTATTTT | CASKRTSGGRVDTQYF
TRBJ2-3 | . | . | TRBV6-2/TRBV6-3 | TGTGCCAGCAGTTACACCAGGCCAGGCCCTAGCACAGATACGCAGTATTTT | CASSYTRPGPSTDTQYF
TRBJ1-5 | . | . | TRBV6-2/TRBV6-3 | TGTGCCAGCAGTTCCAGGTGGCTCGTTCAACAGCCCCAGCATTTT | CASSSRWLVQQPQHF
TRBJ1-5 | few | . | TRBV14 | TGTGCCAGCAGCCAATACGGAGGGAATCAGCCCCAGCATTTT | CASSQYGGNQPQHF
TRBJ2-7 | . | TRBD1 | TRBV11-2 | TGTGCCAGCAGCTTAGCCCGACAGGGCTCCTACGAGCAGTACTTC | CASSLARQGSYEQYF
TRBJ2-7 | . | TRBD2 | TRBV27 | TGTGCCAGCGCCCCTAGCGGGGGTTTCTACGAGCAGTACTTC | CASAPSGGFYEQYF
TRBJ1-6 | few | . | TRBV5-5 | TGTGCCAGCAGCTTGGACCTTAATTCACCCCTCCACTTT | CASSLDLNSPLHF
TRBJ1-5 | . | . | TRBV12-5 | TGTGCTAGTGGTTTGCTCGGGGAGCCCCAGCATTTT | CASGLLGEPQHF
TRBJ1-1 | . | . | TRBV27 | TGTGCCAGCAGTTTATCGGAGACGGTGAACACTGAAGCTTTCTTT | CASSLSETVNTEAFF
TRBJ2-3 | . | TRBD2 | TRBV28 | TGTGCCAGCAGCCTAGGGGGACTAGCGGGAGTAATAGATACGCAGTATTTT | CASSLGGLAGVIDTQYF
TRBJ1-1 | . | TRBD1 | TRBV28 | TGTGCCAGCAGAGCACAGGGGGCGCGGGGGGCTGAAGCTTTCTTT | CASRAQGARGAEAFF